This T cell receptor (beta chain) was recovered during a study of shared clonotypes between healthy human individuals (dated by TCRdb to 2020 to 2021). About the study as a whole: The cohort included a few men and two women between 18 and 49 years of age. The study deeply sequenced blood TCR repertoires of about five healthy adults to estimate repertoire size and the extent of clonotype sharing between individuals. Leukapheresis yielded between about 0.9 and 9 billion PBMCs per donor. For each donor, CD4 naive and CD4 memory were each run on three plates, CD8 naive on two plates, and CD8 memory on one plate. Libraries were prepared and TCR repertoires were sequenced by different laboratories using diverse techniques, in order to increase sequencing depth and limit assay-specific biases.

General study outcomes and caveats: Pairwise subsampling indicated that sequencing depth was expected to affect the degree of clonotype sharing among donors. Rarefaction of sorted-subset datasets indicated incomplete sequencing despite the large sequencing depth. Because the study included a small number of donors, the genetic and exposure-history diversity represented was limited. Roughly 5% of naive CD4, 3.5% of naive CD8, roughly 2.5% of memory CD4, and 0.35% to 0.4% of memory CD8 clonotypes were shared across a handful of donors. Only blood was sampled, and tissue TCR repertoires likely differ from those in blood. Compared with non-shared clonotypes, clonotypes shared by all four sorted-subset donors had higher generation probabilities. Naive subsets generally had larger estimated clonotype richness than memory subsets.

Based on the germline V gene, the CDR1 and CDR2 sequences are ENHRY and SYGVKD. V is cut back by 0 bases and J by 5 bases, with 3 bases in the junction unmatched. From cysteine to phenylalanine, the CDR3 is 14 amino acids long. Only the CDR3 region is kept as DNA, spanning 42 bases read in frame from base 1. Using the deep immunoSEQ assay, multiplex PCR amplified TCR CDR3 regions from genomic DNA. Extracted genomic DNA from each cell subset was distributed evenly across all wells of several immunoSEQ 96-well plates, and each plate was treated as a replicate. For sorted subsets, each replicate PCR was loaded with roughly 190 ng genomic DNA, equivalent to about 30,000 T cell genomes. Purified libraries were measured with a Qubit 3.0 fluorometer, size-checked on a Bioanalyzer 2100, and measured again with the KAPA Library Quantification kit. Every immunoSEQ 96-well plate was sequenced on a dedicated single-read 150-cycle Illumina NextSeq 550 flow cell. The study's own analysis went as follows. The immunoSEQ output contained only junctional sequences without quality scores, so filtering could not match that applied to full-length reads. To assign V/J genes and CDR3, sequences were annotated using PyIR, a Python wrapper for IgBLAST v1.9, with IMGT germline references. Reads were filtered out if the reads had weak V/J assignments (E-value above 1e-6), no CDR3, stop codons, out-of-frame junctions, or ambiguous translated residues. A V3J clonotype was defined by an identical inferred V gene, J gene, and CDR3 amino acid sequence. Percentage overlap between repertoires was calculated by dividing the number of shared unique clonotypes by the size of the smaller repertoire. RTK rarefaction, the Chao1 estimator, and Recon v2.1 estimates of unobserved clonotypes were used to assess repertoire richness. For all TCRbeta clonotypes obtained by the gDNA method from four donors, generation probabilities were computed with OLGA. Entries here come from immuneACCESS through TCRdb and include only in-frame sequences with V and J called. Some clones fail to appear in such tables; in the studies checked, an unresolved V gene covers under half of the shortfall, and the cause of the remainder is unknown. For V, J and clone size, that table is used; D and trimming come from the DNA. The sample table records about 530,000 clones; almost 97% of these occur just once. The ten largest make up about 0.064% of the sample.

Remarks on this clone: Its antigen remains undetermined. Base quality data are lacking; no much larger clone is found one base away.

The donors were healthy, HIV-negative adults with no recently reported acute infections or vaccinations. Every donor was a Caucasian adult living in Nashville, Tennessee, USA. Magnetic negative selection was used to enrich CD4+ T cells, after which naive cells were positively selected on CD45RA and the negative fraction became the memory subset. Blood was obtained by leukapheresis, after which PBMCs were separated by Ficoll-Histopaque density gradient centrifugation and cryopreserved in liquid nitrogen vapor phase. Analytical flow cytometry was used to check the purity and quantity of each magnetically sorted T cell population. Genomic DNA was isolated from every sorted fraction and measured by UV absorbance on a Nanodrop 2000c.

The chain links TRBV10-3 with TRBJ1-2; 7 central bases correspond to TRBD1. Material: naive CD4+ T cells sorted from blood. In light of the paper, this sample's cell subset or site label describes: CD45RA+ positively selected. The TCR was taken from a woman in her thirties in good health. The DNA sequence follows: TGTGCCATCAGTGAGTCGACAGGGTCATATGGCTACACCTTC. This encodes CAISESTGSYGYTF.